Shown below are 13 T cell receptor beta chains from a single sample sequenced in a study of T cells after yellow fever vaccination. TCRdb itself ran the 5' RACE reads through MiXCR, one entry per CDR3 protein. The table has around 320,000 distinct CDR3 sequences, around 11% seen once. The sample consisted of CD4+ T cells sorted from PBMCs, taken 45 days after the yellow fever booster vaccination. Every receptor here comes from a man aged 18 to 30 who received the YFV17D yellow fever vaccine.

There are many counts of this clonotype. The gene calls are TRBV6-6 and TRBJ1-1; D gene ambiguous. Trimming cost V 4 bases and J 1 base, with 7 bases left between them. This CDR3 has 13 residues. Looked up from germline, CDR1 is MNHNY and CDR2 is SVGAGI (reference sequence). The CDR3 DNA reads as TGTGCCAGCAGTTTTGAAAGGAACACTGAAGCTTTCTTT. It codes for CASSFERNTEAFF.

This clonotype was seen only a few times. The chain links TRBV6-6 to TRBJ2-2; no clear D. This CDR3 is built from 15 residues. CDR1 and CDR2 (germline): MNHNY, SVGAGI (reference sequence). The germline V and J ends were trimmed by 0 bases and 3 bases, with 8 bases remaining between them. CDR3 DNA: TGTGCCAGCAGTTACTCGTCACAGTACACCGGGGAGCTGTTTTTT. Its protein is CASSYSSQYTGELFF.

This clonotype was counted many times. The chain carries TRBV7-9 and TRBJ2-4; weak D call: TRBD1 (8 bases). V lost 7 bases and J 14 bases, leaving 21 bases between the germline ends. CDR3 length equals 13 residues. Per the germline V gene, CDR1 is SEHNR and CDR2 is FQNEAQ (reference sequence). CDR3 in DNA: TGTGCCAGCAACAGGGGGGGAGGCTCGAGGGAGTACTTC. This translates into CASNRGGGSREYF.

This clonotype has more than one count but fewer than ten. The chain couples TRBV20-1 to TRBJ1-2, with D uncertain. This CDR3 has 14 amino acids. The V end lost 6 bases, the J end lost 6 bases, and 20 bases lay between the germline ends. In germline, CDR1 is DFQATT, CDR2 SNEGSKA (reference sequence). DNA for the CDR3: TGCAGTGCGGATGCAGAGAACGTTCTTGATGGCTACACCTTC. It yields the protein CSADAENVLDGYTF.

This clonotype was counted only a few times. The CDR3 DNA sequence: TGTGCCAGCAGGAGAGAAGTAAACACTGAAGCTTTCTTT. Its protein product is CASRREVNTEAFF. This chain joins TRBV12-3 or TRBV12-4 and TRBJ1-1; the D is unclear. The germline V and J ends were trimmed by 6 bases and 2 bases, with 10 bases remaining between them. The CDR3 consists of 13 residues.

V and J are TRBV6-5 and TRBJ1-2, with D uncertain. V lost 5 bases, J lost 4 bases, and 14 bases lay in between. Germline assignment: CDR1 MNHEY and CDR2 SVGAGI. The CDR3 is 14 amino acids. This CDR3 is CASSHDTNLYGYTF. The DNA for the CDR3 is TGTGCCAGCAGTCATGACACGAACCTCTATGGCTACACCTTC.

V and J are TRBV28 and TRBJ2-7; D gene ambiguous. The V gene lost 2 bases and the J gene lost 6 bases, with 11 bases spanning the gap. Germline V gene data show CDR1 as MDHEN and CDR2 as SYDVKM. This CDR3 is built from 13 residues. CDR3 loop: CASSLNSPAEQYV. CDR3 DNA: TGTGCCAGCAGTTTAAACTCTCCAGCCGAGCAGTACGTC.

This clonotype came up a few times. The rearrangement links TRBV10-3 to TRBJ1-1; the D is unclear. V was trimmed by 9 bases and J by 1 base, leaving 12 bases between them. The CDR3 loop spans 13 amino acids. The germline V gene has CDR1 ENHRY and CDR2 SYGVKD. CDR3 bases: TGTGCCATTGGTGGTCGTAGGAACACTGAAGCTTTCTTT. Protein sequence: CAIGGRRNTEAFF.

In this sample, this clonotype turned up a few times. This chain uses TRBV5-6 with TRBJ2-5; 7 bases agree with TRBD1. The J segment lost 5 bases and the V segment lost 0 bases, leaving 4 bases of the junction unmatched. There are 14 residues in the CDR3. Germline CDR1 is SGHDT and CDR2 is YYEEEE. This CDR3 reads CASSLGRGYETQYF. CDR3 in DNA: TGTGCCAGCAGCTTGGGCAGGGGGTATGAGACCCAGTACTTC.

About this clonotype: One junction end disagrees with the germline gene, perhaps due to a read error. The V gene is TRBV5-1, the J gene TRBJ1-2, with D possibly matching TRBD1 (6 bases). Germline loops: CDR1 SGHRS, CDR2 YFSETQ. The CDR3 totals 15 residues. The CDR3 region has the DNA TGCGCCAGCAGCTTGGAGCCAGGGGCTAACTATGGCTTCACCTTC. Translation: CASSLEPGANYGFTF.

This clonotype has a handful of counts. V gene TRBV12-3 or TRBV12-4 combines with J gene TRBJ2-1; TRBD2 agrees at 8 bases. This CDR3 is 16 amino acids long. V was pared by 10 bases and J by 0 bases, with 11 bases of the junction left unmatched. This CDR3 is CATWWTSLSSYNEQFF. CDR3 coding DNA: TGTGCCACTTGGTGGACTAGCCTAAGCTCCTACAATGAGCAGTTCTTC.

For the CDR3, the DNA is TGTGCCAGCAGCTTGGGACTAGTCAGCTCCTACGAGCAGTACTTC. Protein: CASSLGLVSSYEQYF. The V call is TRBV5-5, the J call TRBJ2-7; possible D gene TRBD2, 6 bases. Germline-derived CDR1 and CDR2 are SGHKS and YYEKEE (reference sequence). The CDR3 runs 15 residues. Trimming removed 0 bases from V and 0 bases from J, with 10 bases in between.

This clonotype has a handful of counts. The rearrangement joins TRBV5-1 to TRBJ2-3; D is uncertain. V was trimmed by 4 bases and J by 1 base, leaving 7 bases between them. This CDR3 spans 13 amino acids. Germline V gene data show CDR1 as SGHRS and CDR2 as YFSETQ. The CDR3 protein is CASSAPGTDTQYF. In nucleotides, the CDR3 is TGCGCCAGCAGCGCCCCTGGCACAGATACGCAGTATTTT.